This T cell receptor (beta chain) was captured in a study of tumor-infiltrating lymphocytes in localized non-small cell lung cancer. For the study at large: Resected tumor was paired with non-adjacent uninvolved lung from the same patient. Overall study findings and caveats: Different pieces of the same tissue went to different assays, confounding technical variation with intratumor heterogeneity.

Germline loops: CDR1 ENHRY, CDR2 SYGVKD. The J segment lost 1 base and the V segment lost 0 bases, leaving 5 bases of the junction unmatched. This CDR3 comprises 17 residues. Some clones are missing from TCRdb's copy, which holds only in-frame ones; the method was immunoSEQ multiplex PCR. The sample holds 15,000 to 20,000 clones, 73% seen once. With regard to this clone: Its antigen remains unidentified.

Input material: lung tumor tissue. The sequence was collected from a human donor with non-small cell lung cancer. The chain links TRBV10-3 to TRBJ2-5; the match to TRBD2 covers 10 bases. The CDR3 sequence is CAISESTVAGGQETQYF. The CDR3 DNA follows: TGTGCCATCAGTGAGTCGACGGTAGCGGGGGGCCAAGAGACCCAGTACTTC.